This T cell receptor (beta chain) appears in the sequencing data of a study of memory CD4+ T cells and cytomegalovirus serostatus. Study conclusions and caveats: CD4+ memory repertoires contained about 40% of the roughly 150 reported CMV TCRbeta sequences.

The trim removed 10 bases at V and 4 bases at J, leaving 2 bases unmatched. Looked up from germline, CDR1 is SEHNR and CDR2 is FQNEAQ (reference sequence). This CDR3 is 11 amino acids long. Single viable CD3+CD4+CD8-CD45RO+ cells were sorted as the memory CD4+ T cells. About this clone: No antigen is known for it.

Sequencing used immunoSEQ multiplex PCR; TCRdb keeps in-frame clones, though not all of them. The data show about 60,000 clones, around 81% seen once. This chain links TRBV7-9 with TRBJ1-1, with 8 nucleotides matching TRBD1. The sample comprised memory CD4+ T cells from blood. This clonotype was sampled from an adult in good health and CMV-seronegative. Some clones in this sample may be carry-over from other donors' samples. CDR3 residues: CAIGTGTEAFF. DNA for the CDR3: TGTGCCATTGGGACAGGCACTGAAGCTTTCTTT.